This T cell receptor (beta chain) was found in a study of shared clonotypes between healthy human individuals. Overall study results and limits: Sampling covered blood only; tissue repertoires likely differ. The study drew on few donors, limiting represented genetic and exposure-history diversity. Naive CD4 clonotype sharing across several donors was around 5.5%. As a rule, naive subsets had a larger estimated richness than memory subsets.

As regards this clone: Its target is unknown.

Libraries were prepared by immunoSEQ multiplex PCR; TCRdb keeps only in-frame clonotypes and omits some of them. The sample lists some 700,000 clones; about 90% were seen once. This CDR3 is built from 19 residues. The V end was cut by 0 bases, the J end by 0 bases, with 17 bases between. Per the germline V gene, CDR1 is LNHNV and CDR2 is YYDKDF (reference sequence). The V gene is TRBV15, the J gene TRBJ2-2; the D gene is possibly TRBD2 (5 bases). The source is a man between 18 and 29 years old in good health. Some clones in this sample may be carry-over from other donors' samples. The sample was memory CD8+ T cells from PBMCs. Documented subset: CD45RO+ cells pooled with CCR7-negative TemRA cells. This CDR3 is CATSRDSSAAGSNTGELFF. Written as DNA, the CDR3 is TGTGCCACCAGCAGAGATTCGTCAGCGGCCGGATCGAACACCGGGGAGCTGTTTTTT.